This TCR beta chain appears in the sequencing data of a study of blood T cell repertoires in COVID-19 (TCRdb year 2020). At the level of the whole study: Samples from collaborators originated in the United States, Italy and Spain and spanned both the acute and convalescent phases of COVID-19. The material from the prospective study consisted of cDNA or gDNA derived from T cells, B-cell-depleted T cells, or PBMCs. Deeply sampled blood TCRbeta repertoires from subjects exposed to, actively infected with, or recovered from COVID-19 were included in the dataset. The repertoires were made available in a free public database intended to serve as a resource for research on the immune response to SARS-CoV-2. Samples came from the ongoing ImmuneRACE study (first 160 participants) plus 1,254 subjects from 6 global collaborators. Sample metadata almost always included a de-identified subject ID, COVID-19 status, age in years and sex. Where HLA class I and class II types were available, the types were taken from metadata supplied by the sample provider, not from assay-based typing.

The immunoSEQ Assay, a bias-controlled multiplex PCR, was used to amplify TCRbeta CDR3 regions from genomic DNA. The original pipeline was this. Nucleated cell counts per sample were estimated from amplification of reference gene primers within the assay. Sequence reads were collapsed and filtered to measure the absolute abundance of every unique TCRbeta CDR3 rearrangement. For each sample, productive Simpson clonality was calculated by taking the square root of Simpson's diversity index across productive rearrangements. Held by TCRdb, this immuneACCESS table contains in-frame sequences only and omits some clones. Under half of the omission traces to an unresolved V gene where checked; the cause of the rest is unknown. The V and J calls and clone size come from that table; D and trimming were worked out from the DNA. This sample gives about 94,000 clones in total; more than 65% of them show up just once. 6.3% of the sample belongs to the ten largest clones.

Regarding this clone: There is no known antigen for this receptor. No much larger clone is present one base from it, and per-base qualities are unavailable.

Overall study results and their limits: How much clinical and demographic metadata was included differed by source and by participant, and the metadata was provided uncurated.

Whole blood was collected in K2EDTA tubes by collaborating institutions according to the institutions' own protocols. Collaborator samples were shipped for TCRbeta analysis as frozen whole blood, isolated PBMCs, or DNA extracted from either sample type. Trimming removed 4 bases from V and 4 bases from J; the gene matches leave 9 bases unexplained. The germline V gene encodes CDR1 SGHRS and CDR2 YFSETQ. Counted from cysteine to phenylalanine, this CDR3 has 18 amino acids. Only CDR3 DNA is held: 54 bases, read in frame from base 1. Sample: peripheral blood. The TCR was taken from a man aged 55 to 70 with acute or convalescent COVID-19. The sequence is built from TRBV5-1 and TRBJ2-3; TRBD2 agrees with 16 junctional bases. The CDR3 here reads CASSTGLAGGRWPDTQYF. The nucleotide sequence is TGCGCCAGCAGCACGGGACTAGCGGGGGGGCGGTGGCCAGATACGCAGTATTTT.